These 20 T cell receptor beta chains came from one sample sequenced in a study of cytomegalovirus exposure and HLA in healthy donors. The PCR ran on 60 Vbeta and 13 Jbeta primers. The repertoire was sequenced with immunoSEQ multiplex PCR; TCRdb's copy has only in-frame clones and lacks some. The data show about 160,000 clones, with around four fifths seen just once and roughly 1.2% held by the top ten. The source material was PBMCs. Every receptor here comes from a woman between 50 and 59 years old in good health and CMV-seronegative.

The chain is built from TRBV2 and TRBJ1-3, with a tentative D call TRBD1 (5 bases). The V end was cut by 6 bases, the J end by 1 base, with 10 bases between. The CDR3 runs 14 residues. CDR1 SNHLY and CDR2 FYNNEI come from the germline V gene. The DNA of the CDR3 is TGTGCCAGCAGCCAGGGCCTTTCTGGAAACACCATATATTTT. It specifies CASSQGLSGNTIYF.

In its sample, this clone was seen once. This chain joins TRBV21-1 and TRBJ2-6; the table names TRBD1, a call not compared with the DNA. TRBV21-1 is deemed a pseudogene. The CDR3 contains 19 residues. This chain's CDR3 is CASSKEVTGTDSGANVLTF. In DNA form, the CDR3 reads TGTGCCAGCAGCAAAGAGGTGACAGGTACGGACTCTGGGGCCAACGTCCTGACTTTC.

The V and J genes are TRBV9 and TRBJ2-1; TRBD2 matches at 11 bases. The V segment lost 3 bases and the J segment 7 bases; nucleotides outside the gene matches: 15. The CDR3 spans 18 residues. Germline CDR1 reads SGDLS; CDR2 reads YYNGEE. The CDR3 bases are TGTGCCAGCAGCGCCTCTTTAACGGCTAGCGGGAGGAAGAATGAGCAGTTCTTC. Translating it yields CASSASLTASGRKNEQFF. The full variable domain, rest sourced from reference TRBV9 and TRBJ2-1, is DSGVTQTPKHLITATGQRVTLRCSPRSGDLSVYWYQQSLDQGLQFLIQYYNGEERAKGNILERFSAQQFPDLHSELNLSSLELGDSALYFCASSASLTASGRKNEQFFGPGTRLTVL.

The count of this clone is one. V is TRBV14 and J is TRBJ1-2; 7 bases are a match to TRBD1. V was clipped by 3 bases and J by 2 bases; unmatched bases: 3. Germline assignment: CDR1 SGHDN and CDR2 FVKESK. There are 14 residues in the CDR3. The CDR3 DNA follows: TGTGCCAGCAGCCATCTGACAGGGAACTATGGCTACACCTTC. It codes for CASSHLTGNYGYTF.

This sequence joins TRBV27 and TRBJ1-5; tentatively, D is TRBD1 (5 bases). The CDR3 sequence is 12 residues long. Germline lookup yields CDR1 MNHEY and CDR2 SMNVEV (reference sequence). V dropped 6 bases and J dropped 7 bases, with 10 bases sitting between them. CDR3: CASSTGGQPQHF. In DNA form, the CDR3 reads TGTGCCAGCAGCACCGGGGGGCAGCCCCAGCATTTT.

This chain joins TRBV25-1 and TRBJ1-2; 12 bases are shared with TRBD1. Germline assignment: CDR1 MGHDK and CDR2 SYGVNS. CDR3 length: 17 amino acids. The J segment lost 2 bases and the V segment lost 2 bases, leaving 6 bases of the junction unmatched. The CDR3, as DNA: TGTGCCAGCAGTGAACCGGGACAGGGGGCCTTCAACTATGGCTACACCTTC. Amino acid sequence: CASSEPGQGAFNYGYTF.

The chain uses TRBV19 and TRBJ1-4, with a weak D call TRBD1 (6 bases). Germline CDR1 and CDR2: LNHDA and SQIVND (reference sequence). The V end lost 7 bases, the J end lost 2 bases, and 11 bases lay between the germline ends. The CDR3 extends over 14 amino acids. The CDR3 sequence is CASTPTGTNEKLFF. CDR3 coding DNA: TGTGCCAGTACCCCCACAGGGACTAATGAAAAACTGTTTTTT.

The CDR3: CASSTSLGSYEQYF. DNA for the CDR3: TGTGCCAGCAGCACCTCGCTAGGATCCTACGAGCAGTACTTC. The chain links TRBV11-2 to TRBJ2-7, with no clear D. Germline V gene lookup returns CDR1 SGHAT and CDR2 FQNNGV. Trimming removed 5 bases at V and 1 base at J, with 12 bases between. The CDR3 is 14 amino acids.

The genes are TRBV4-3 and TRBJ2-3; no clear D. The CDR3 has 13 amino acids. The germline V gene encodes CDR1 LGHNA and CDR2 YSLEER. Trimming removed 0 bases from V and 6 bases from J, with 7 bases in between. CDR3 DNA sequence: TGCGCCAGCAGCCAAGATCTTCAGGATACGCAGTATTTT. This gives the protein CASSQDLQDTQYF.

The chain is built from TRBV9 and TRBJ2-7, with D tentatively TRBD1 (5 bases). This CDR3 region has 13 residues. Germline CDR1 SGDLS, CDR2 YYNGEE. Trimming stripped 3 bases from V and 3 bases from J, with 10 bases between. In DNA form, the CDR3 reads TGTGCCAGCAGCGATCAGGGTGTCTACGAGCAGTACTTC. Translation: CASSDQGVYEQYF.

The chain has TRBV6-1 and TRBJ1-2; D is unresolved. V gave up 6 bases and J gave up 4 bases, with 12 bases separating them. The CDR3 contains 13 residues. In germline, CDR1 is MNHNS, CDR2 SASEGT. CDR3 DNA sequence: TGTGCCAGCAGCCCAGGAGGAGGCTATGGCTACACCTTC. Amino acids: CASSPGGGYGYTF.

V and J are TRBV6-4 and TRBJ2-1; 8 bases map to TRBD2. This CDR3 spans 15 amino acids. Unmatched junction bases numbered 11, after V lost 5 bases and J lost 8 bases. CDR1 and CDR2 (germline): MRHNA, SNTAGT. The CDR3 loop reads CASSPSGRGSDEQFF. CDR3 DNA: TGTGCCAGCAGTCCGAGCGGGAGAGGTAGCGATGAGCAGTTCTTC.

This clone was detected a few times. CDR3 protein: CASSGTDNEKLFF. The CDR3 bases are TGTGCCAGCAGTGGGACAGATAATGAAAAACTGTTTTTT. The chain is built from TRBV2 and TRBJ1-4, with D possibly being TRBD1 (6 bases). Germline CDR1 reads SNHLY; CDR2 reads FYNNEI. V was trimmed by 4 bases and J by 4 bases, leaving 7 bases between them. This CDR3 is 13 amino acids long. Full variable domain (rest looked up from reference TRBV2 and TRBJ1-4): EPEVTQTPSHQVTQMGQEVILRCVPISNHLYFYWYRQILGQKVEFLVSFYNNEISEKSEIFDDQFSVERPDGSNFTLKIRSTKLEDSAMYFCASSGTDNEKLFFGSGTQLSVL.

V usage is TRBV2 and J usage is TRBJ1-1, with D possibly TRBD1 on 6 matching bases. Germline CDR1 SNHLY, CDR2 FYNNEI. The V end lost 6 bases, the J end lost 1 base, and 12 bases lay between the germline ends. The CDR3 has 14 amino acids. CDR3 loop: CASSVGGGNTEAFF. In DNA form, the CDR3 reads TGTGCCAGCAGCGTAGGGGGGGGGAACACTGAAGCTTTCTTT.

The gene calls are TRBV2 and TRBJ2-1, with D perhaps TRBD1 (6 bases). V was cut by 6 bases and J by 6 bases, with 15 bases left in between. CDR3 length: 14 amino acids. The V gene's germline CDR1 is SNHLY and CDR2 FYNNEI. CDR3 residues: CASRRTERGNEQFF. The CDR3 coding sequence is TGTGCCAGCAGGAGGACAGAGCGCGGCAATGAGCAGTTCTTC.

The rearrangement links TRBV5-6 to TRBJ1-2; 7 positions agree with TRBD1. J was trimmed by 8 bases and V by 4 bases; bases with no gene match: 14. This CDR3 is 15 amino acids long. Per germline, CDR1 SGHDT and CDR2 YYEEEE. The chain's CDR3 is CASSVLYRGREGYTF. CDR3 nucleotides: TGTGCCAGCAGCGTGCTTTACAGGGGCCGAGAAGGCTACACCTTC.

The chain recombines TRBV5-4 with TRBJ2-1; 11 nucleotides match TRBD1. The CDR3 has 20 residues. CDR1 SGHNT and CDR2 YYREEE come from the germline V gene (reference sequence). Trimming removed 4 bases from V and 0 bases from J; junction bases left unmatched: 15. For the CDR3, the DNA is TGTGCCAGCAGCCCGAGGGGACAGGGGGTTAATGCCCGCTCCTACAATGAGCAGTTCTTC. Its protein product is CASSPRGQGVNARSYNEQFF.

The rearrangement uses TRBV27 and TRBJ1-2, with unresolved D. The V end lost 6 bases, the J end lost 7 bases, and 12 bases lay between the germline ends. This CDR3 has 12 amino acids. The V gene's germline CDR1 is MNHEY and CDR2 SMNVEV (reference sequence). This CDR3 reads CASRGRDFGYTF. The CDR3 coding sequence is TGTGCCAGCAGGGGCAGAGATTTTGGCTACACCTTC.

This chain connects TRBV4-3 to TRBJ2-2; 16 bases line up with TRBD2. V gave up 4 bases and J gave up 6 bases; unmatched junction bases: 2. The CDR3 sequence is 16 residues long. Germline CDR1 and CDR2: LGHNA and YSLEER. Written as DNA, the CDR3 is TGCGCCAGCAGCCGGGGACTAGCGGGGGGGCCCGGGGAGCTGTTTTTT. Protein: CASSRGLAGGPGELFF.

J is TRBJ1-1 and V is TRBV6-1, with D perhaps matching TRBD1 (6 bases). Looked up from germline, CDR1 is MNHNS and CDR2 is SASEGT. Deletions cut 1 base from V and 9 bases from J, with 12 bases between. The CDR3 has 13 amino acids. The CDR3 loop reads CASSEVWTDQAFF. The CDR3 coding sequence is TGTGCCAGCAGTGAAGTTTGGACAGACCAAGCTTTCTTT.